These T cell receptor beta chains were read from a single sample in a study of blood T cell repertoires in COVID-19. Using immunoSEQ multiplex PCR, the repertoire was profiled, and TCRdb retains in-frame clones only, with some absent. The table includes approximately 140,000 clones, more than 65% detected once. The sample was peripheral blood. These receptors came from a man aged 80 or over with acute or convalescent COVID-19. The conserved cysteine and the conserved F or W are not part of the CDR3 here.

J gene | V gene | CDR3 protein
TRBJ2-2 | TRBV5-1 | ASSLRTGNTGELF
TRBJ2-7 | TRBV5-4 | ASSSRQLKGYEQY
TRBJ1-5 | TRBV16 | ASSQLGQGNQPQH
TRBJ2-2 | TRBV6-5 | ASTYRNTGELF
TRBJ1-5 | TRBV3-1/TRBV3-2 | ASSQDSTGNQPQH
TRBJ1-2 | TRBV5-8 | ASSYGTALAYGYT
TRBJ1-5 | TRBV12-3/TRBV12-4 | ASSLAGNQPQH
TRBJ2-7 | TRBV7-8 | ASSLRRDIPYEQY
TRBJ2-7 | TRBV10-3 | AISEYYEQY
TRBJ1-1 | TRBV18 | ASSPGRQGAGTEAF
TRBJ1-6 | TRBV7-2 | ASSWDAAGPNSPLH
TRBJ1-2 | TRBV3-1/TRBV3-2 | ASSQGANYGYT
TRBJ1-1 | TRBV7-2 | ASSSYPNTEAF
TRBJ2-5 | TRBV2 | ASTSLAGGRETQY